This T cell receptor beta chain is drawn from a study of T cell changes during pregnancy in multiple sclerosis. CDR3 size: 15 residues. Germline trimming cut 4 bases from V and 0 bases from J; bases unmatched to any gene: 4. Germline V CDR1 and CDR2: SGHAT, FQNNGV. Libraries were prepared by immunoSEQ multiplex PCR; TCRdb keeps only in-frame clonotypes and omits some of them. The top ten hold approximately 0.69% of the sample, which has under 70,000 clones, about 90% seen once. The clonotype originates from a female donor with multiple sclerosis, enrolled in a pregnancy study. The specimen was CD4+ T cells from peripheral blood mononuclear cells, collected in the first trimester of pregnancy. The chain is built from TRBV11-2 and TRBJ1-1, with TRBD1 matching 8 bases. CDR3: CASSSVDRVNTEAFF. CDR3 DNA sequence: TGTGCCAGCAGCTCGGTGGACAGGGTGAACACTGAAGCTTTCTTT. The entire variable domain, with the rest obtained from reference TRBV11-2 and TRBJ1-1, is as follows: EAGVAQSPRYKIIEKRQSVAFWCNPISGHATLYWYQQILGQGPKLLIQFQNNGVVDDSQLPKDRFSAERLKGVDSTLKIQPAKLEDSAVYLCASSSVDRVNTEAFFGQGTRLTVV.